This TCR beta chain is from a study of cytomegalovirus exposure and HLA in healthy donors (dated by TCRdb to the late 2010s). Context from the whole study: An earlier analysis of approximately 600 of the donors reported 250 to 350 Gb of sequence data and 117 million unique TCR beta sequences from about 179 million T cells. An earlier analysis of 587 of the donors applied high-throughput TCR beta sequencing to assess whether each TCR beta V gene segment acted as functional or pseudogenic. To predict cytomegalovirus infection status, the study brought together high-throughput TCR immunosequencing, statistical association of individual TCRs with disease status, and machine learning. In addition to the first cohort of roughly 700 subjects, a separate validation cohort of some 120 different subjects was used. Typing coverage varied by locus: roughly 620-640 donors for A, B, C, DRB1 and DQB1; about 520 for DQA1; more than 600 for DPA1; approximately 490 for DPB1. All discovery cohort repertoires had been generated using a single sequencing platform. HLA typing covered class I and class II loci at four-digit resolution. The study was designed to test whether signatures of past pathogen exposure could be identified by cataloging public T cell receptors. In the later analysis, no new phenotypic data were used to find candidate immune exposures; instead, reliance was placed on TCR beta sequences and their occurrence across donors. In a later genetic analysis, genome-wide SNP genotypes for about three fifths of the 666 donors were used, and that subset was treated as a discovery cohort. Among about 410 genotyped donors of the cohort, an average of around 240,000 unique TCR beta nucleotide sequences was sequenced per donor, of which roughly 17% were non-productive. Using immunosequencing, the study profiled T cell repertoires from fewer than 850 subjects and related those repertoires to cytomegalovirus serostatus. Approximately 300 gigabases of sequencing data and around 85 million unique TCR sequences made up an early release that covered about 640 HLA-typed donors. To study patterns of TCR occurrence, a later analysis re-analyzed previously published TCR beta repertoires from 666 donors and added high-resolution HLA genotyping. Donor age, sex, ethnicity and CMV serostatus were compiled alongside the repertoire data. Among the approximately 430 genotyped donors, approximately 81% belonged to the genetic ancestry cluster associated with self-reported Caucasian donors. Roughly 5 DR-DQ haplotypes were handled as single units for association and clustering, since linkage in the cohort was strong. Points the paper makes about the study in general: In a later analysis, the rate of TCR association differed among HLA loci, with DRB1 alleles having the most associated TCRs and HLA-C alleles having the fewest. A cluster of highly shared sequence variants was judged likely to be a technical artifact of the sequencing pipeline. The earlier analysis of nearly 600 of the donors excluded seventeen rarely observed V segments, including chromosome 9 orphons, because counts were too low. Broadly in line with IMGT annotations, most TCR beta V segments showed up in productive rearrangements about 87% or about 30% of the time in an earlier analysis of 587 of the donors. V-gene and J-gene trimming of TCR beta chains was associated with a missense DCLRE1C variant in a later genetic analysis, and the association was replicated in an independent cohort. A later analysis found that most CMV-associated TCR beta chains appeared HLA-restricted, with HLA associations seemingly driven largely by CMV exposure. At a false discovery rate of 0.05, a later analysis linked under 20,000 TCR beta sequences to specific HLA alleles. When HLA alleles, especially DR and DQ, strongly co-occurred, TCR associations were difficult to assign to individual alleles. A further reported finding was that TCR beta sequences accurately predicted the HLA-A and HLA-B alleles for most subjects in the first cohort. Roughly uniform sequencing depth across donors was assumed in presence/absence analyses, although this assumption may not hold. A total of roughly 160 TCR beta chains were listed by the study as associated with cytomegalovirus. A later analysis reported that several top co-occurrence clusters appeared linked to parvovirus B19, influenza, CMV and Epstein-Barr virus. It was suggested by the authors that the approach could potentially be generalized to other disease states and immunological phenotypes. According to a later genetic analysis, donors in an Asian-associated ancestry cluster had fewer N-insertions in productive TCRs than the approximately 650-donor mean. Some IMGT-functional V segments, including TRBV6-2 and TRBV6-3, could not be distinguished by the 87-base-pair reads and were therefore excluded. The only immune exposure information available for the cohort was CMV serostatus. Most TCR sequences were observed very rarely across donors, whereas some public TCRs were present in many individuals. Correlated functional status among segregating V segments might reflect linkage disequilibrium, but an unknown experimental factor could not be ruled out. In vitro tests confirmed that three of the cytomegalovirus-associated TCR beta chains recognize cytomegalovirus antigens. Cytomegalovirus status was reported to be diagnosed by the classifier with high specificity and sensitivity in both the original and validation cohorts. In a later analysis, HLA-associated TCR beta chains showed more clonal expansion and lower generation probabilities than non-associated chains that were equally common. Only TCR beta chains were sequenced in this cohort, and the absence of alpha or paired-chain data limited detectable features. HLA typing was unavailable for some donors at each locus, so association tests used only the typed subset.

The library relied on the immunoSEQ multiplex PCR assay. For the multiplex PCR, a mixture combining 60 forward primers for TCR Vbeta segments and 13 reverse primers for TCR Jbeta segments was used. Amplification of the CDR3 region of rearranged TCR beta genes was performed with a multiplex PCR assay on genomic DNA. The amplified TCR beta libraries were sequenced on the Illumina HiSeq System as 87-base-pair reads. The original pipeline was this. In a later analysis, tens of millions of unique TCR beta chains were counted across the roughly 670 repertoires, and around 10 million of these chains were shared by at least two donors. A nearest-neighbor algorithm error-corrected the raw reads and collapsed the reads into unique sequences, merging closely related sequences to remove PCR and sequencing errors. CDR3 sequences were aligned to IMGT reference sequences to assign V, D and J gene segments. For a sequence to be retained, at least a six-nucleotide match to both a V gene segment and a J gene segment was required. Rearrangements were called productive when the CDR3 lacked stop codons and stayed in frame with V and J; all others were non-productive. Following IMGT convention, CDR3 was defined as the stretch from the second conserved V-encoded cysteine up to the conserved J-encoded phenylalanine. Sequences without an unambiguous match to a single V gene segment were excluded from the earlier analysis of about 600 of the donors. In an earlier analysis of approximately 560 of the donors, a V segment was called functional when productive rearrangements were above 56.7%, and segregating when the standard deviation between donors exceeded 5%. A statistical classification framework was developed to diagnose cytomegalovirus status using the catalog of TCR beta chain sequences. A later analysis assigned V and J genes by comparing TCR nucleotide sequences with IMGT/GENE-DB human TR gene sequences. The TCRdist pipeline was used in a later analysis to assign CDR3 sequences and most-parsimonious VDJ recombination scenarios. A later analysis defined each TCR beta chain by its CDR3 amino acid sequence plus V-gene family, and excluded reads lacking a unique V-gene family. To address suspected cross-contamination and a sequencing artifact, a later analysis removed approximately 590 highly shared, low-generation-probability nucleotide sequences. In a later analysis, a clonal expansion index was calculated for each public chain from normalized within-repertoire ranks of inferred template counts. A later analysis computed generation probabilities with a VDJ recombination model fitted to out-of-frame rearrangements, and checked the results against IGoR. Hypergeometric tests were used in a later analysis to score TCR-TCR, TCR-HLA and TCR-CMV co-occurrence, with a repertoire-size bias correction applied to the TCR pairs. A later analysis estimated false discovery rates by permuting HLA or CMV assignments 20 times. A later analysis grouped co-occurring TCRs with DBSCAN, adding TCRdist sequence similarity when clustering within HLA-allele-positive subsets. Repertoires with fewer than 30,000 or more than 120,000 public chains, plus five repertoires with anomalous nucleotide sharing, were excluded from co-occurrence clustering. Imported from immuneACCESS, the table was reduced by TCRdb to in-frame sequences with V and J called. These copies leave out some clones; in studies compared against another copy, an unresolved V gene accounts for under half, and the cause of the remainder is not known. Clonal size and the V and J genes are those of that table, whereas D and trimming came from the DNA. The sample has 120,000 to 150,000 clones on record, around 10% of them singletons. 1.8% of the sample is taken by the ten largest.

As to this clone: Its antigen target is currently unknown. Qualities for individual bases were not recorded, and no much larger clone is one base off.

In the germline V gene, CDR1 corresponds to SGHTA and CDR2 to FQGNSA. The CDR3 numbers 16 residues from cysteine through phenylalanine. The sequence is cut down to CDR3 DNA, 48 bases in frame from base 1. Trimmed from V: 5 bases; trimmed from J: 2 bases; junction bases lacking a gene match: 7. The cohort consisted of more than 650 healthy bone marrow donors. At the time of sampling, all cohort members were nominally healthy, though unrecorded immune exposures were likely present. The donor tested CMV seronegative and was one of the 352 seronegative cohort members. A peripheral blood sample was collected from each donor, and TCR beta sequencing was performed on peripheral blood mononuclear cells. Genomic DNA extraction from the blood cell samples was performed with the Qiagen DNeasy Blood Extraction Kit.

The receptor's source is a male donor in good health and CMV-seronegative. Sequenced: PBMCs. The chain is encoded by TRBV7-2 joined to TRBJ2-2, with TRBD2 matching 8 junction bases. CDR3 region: CASSPAGTSNTGELFF. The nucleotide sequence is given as TGTGCCAGCAGCCCCGCCGGGACTAGTAACACCGGGGAGCTGTTTTTT.